Below, one T cell receptor (beta chain) is given with its context. The target antigen is unknown. The data are from a study of T cell repertoires in cytomegalovirus infection. Across the whole study: Well-studied HLA-B-restricted CMV epitopes were used in the study alongside recently identified HLA-C-restricted ones. Shared public TCR beta signatures pointed to both CMV infection and a matching HLA type.

The CDR3 runs 17 residues. In germline, CDR1 is LGHNA, CDR2 YSLEER. J gave up 3 bases and V 0 bases, and 11 bases lay outside the gene matches. Study results and limitations: Adding up the frequency of public TCR beta families identified people who carried CMV plus the relevant HLA. It was HLA-C-restricted CMV-specific TCR beta clonotypes that dominated the response ex vivo.

MiXCR, run by TCRdb on the reads, gives a single entry per CDR3 protein. The sample lists some 560,000 distinct CDR3 sequences, 40% occurring once. Source: cultured PBMCs, taken from culture after CMV antigen stimulation. V gene TRBV4-3 combines with J gene TRBJ2-7; 7 bases align to TRBD1. This receptor was identified in a human donor in good health (CMV status not recorded). Some clones in this sample may be carry-over from other donors' samples. This CDR3 reads CASSQDGRTGLDYEQYF. The CDR3, as DNA: TGCGCCAGCAGCCAAGATGGCCGGACAGGACTTGACTACGAGCAGTACTTC.